One and the same sample provided the 21 T cell receptor beta chains below, sequenced in a study of blood T cell repertoires in COVID-19. Some clones are missing from TCRdb's copy, which holds only in-frame ones; the method was immunoSEQ multiplex PCR. The sample contains roughly 190,000 clones, 87% of which appear only once. The sequenced material came from peripheral blood. Source of these receptors: a man in his sixties with active or convalescent COVID-19.

The chain employs TRBV18 and TRBJ2-4; D ambiguous. Germline V gene data show CDR1 as KGHSH and CDR2 as LQKENI. V lost 5 bases and J lost 0, with 8 bases in between. The CDR3 runs 14 residues. The CDR3 nucleotides are TGTGCCAGCTCATCAGATCTAGCCAAAAACATTCAGTACTTC. Its translation is CASSSDLAKNIQYF.

This clone has a single count. This rearrangement joins TRBV5-1 to TRBJ2-3, with TRBD1 matching over 7 bases. J gave up 5 bases and V 9 bases, and 12 bases lay outside the gene matches. The V gene's germline CDR1 is SGHRS and CDR2 YFSETQ. The length of the CDR3 is 14 residues. CDR3 region: CATSPQGVGDTQYF. The CDR3 bases are TGCGCCACCTCACCTCAGGGGGTCGGAGATACGCAGTATTTT.

This clone occurred once. The genes are TRBV5-1 and TRBJ1-4; 8 bases map to TRBD1. CDR1 and CDR2 (germline): SGHRS, YFSETQ. This CDR3 is built from 15 residues. Trimming took 5 bases from V and 6 from J; bases not matched to a gene: 9. CDR3 in DNA: TGCGCCAGCAGTTCCGACAGGGGACGGGATGAAAAACTGTTTTTT. It encodes CASSSDRGRDEKLFF. Full variable domain (remainder filled in from reference TRBV5-1 and TRBJ1-4): KAGVTQTPRYLIKTRGQQVTLSCSPISGHRSVSWYQQTPGQGLQFLFEYFSETQRNKGNFPGRFSGRQFSNSRSEMNVSTLELGDSALYLCASSSDRGRDEKLFFGSGTQLSVL.

Only a few counts were recorded for this clone. The rearrangement joins TRBV6-5 to TRBJ2-7; the match to TRBD1 covers 9 bases. Germline V CDR1 and CDR2: MNHEY, SVGAGI. Trimming at V came to 2 bases and at J to 1 base, leaving 3 bases not matched to a gene. The CDR3 totals 15 residues. The DNA of the CDR3 is TGTGCCAGCAGTTACCGGGACAGGGAGTCCTACGAGCAGTACTTC. Its protein product is CASSYRDRESYEQYF.

On this clone itself: The sample carries other DNA sequences with the same CDR3. This chain connects TRBV29-1 to TRBJ2-1; D might be TRBD2 (5 bases). Germline CDR1 reads SQVTM; CDR2 reads ANQGSEA. V lost 4 bases and J 7 bases, leaving 8 bases between the germline ends. The CDR3 totals 11 residues. The CDR3 DNA reads as TGCAGCGTTGTCGGCGGGAATGAGCAGTTCTTC. Its protein product is CSVVGGNEQFF.

This sequence joins TRBV9 and TRBJ1-1; D is possibly TRBD1 (6 bases). Per germline, CDR1 SGDLS and CDR2 YYNGEE. V shed 0 bases and J shed 1 base, with 7 bases lying between them. The CDR3 sequence is 14 residues long. The CDR3 loop reads CASSVGDKNTEAFF. CDR3 DNA: TGTGCCAGCAGCGTAGGGGACAAGAACACTGAAGCTTTCTTT.

The V and J genes are TRBV27 and TRBJ2-2, with a tentative D call TRBD2 (6 bases). From germline, CDR1 is MNHEY and CDR2 SMNVEV (reference sequence). The CDR3 consists of 15 residues. Trimming took 2 bases from V and 5 from J, leaving 12 bases between them. CDR3 loop: CASSLMAGGTGELFF. CDR3 in DNA: TGTGCCAGCAGTTTAATGGCAGGAGGGACCGGGGAGCTGTTTTTT.

CDR3 sequence: CASSFSGALSEQYF. CDR3 nucleotides: TGCGCCAGCAGCTTTAGCGGGGCCCTCAGCGAGCAGTACTTC. The V call is TRBV5-1, the J call TRBJ2-7; TRBD2 aligns across 8 bases. Germline loops: CDR1 SGHRS, CDR2 YFSETQ. The CDR3 has 14 residues. With V trimmed by 2 bases and J by 6 bases, 7 bases remained unmatched.

The chain links TRBV4-2 to TRBJ2-3, with a weak D call TRBD2 (7 bases). CDR1 and CDR2 from the germline V gene are LGHNA and YNFKEQ. This CDR3 is 17 amino acids long. V lost 3 bases to trimming and J lost 5 bases, with 21 bases between them. The CDR3 DNA follows: TGTGCCAGCAGCCAGGGGGGAGGCGGGGGCCCGCGAGATACGCAGTATTTT. Translation gives CASSQGGGGGPRDTQYF.

This clone has only a few counts. The chain combines TRBV28 with TRBJ1-2; 12 bases match TRBD1. V dropped 7 bases and J dropped 4; count of bases not matched to a gene: 13. Per germline, CDR1 MDHEN and CDR2 SYDVKM. This CDR3 is 17 amino acids long. The DNA for the CDR3 is TGTGCCAGCAACCTCGGAGGGACAGGGGGCCTTGGCTATGGCTACACCTTC. This sequence encodes CASNLGGTGGLGYGYTF.

V is TRBV2 and J is TRBJ1-6; D unclear. The germline gives CDR1 SNHLY, CDR2 FYNNEI. V lost 1 base and J lost 13, with 5 bases in between. The CDR3 is 11 residues long. The CDR3 DNA follows: TGTGCCAGCAGTGAAGGGGCGCCCCTCCACTTT. The encoded protein is CASSEGAPLHF.

V is TRBV2 and J is TRBJ1-2; unclear D gene. CDR1 and CDR2 from the germline V gene are SNHLY and FYNNEI. V was shortened by 8 bases and J by 6 bases, with 7 bases between the two germline ends. This CDR3 region has 10 residues. This CDR3 is CASGTHGYTF. CDR3 DNA sequence: TGTGCCAGCGGCACCCATGGCTACACCTTC.

This chain connects TRBV11-2 to TRBJ2-1; 7 bases match TRBD2. The CDR3 has 18 residues. V lost 3 bases, J lost 7 bases, and 18 bases stayed unmatched. The germline V gene has CDR1 SGHAT and CDR2 FQNNGV. DNA of the CDR3: TGTGCCAGCAGCTTGCTTAAGGGAGGAGCGGGGTCTGGAAATGAGCAGTTCTTC. This codes for CASSLLKGGAGSGNEQFF.

The rearrangement links TRBV4-1 to TRBJ1-5; 7 bases match TRBD1. Per germline, CDR1 MGHRA and CDR2 YSYEKL. With 3 bases clipped from V and 4 bases from J, the junction kept 0 bases outside the gene matches. The CDR3 is 13 residues long. CDR3 in DNA: TGCGCCAGCAGCCAGACAGGGAATCAGCCCCAGCATTTT. Protein sequence: CASSQTGNQPQHF.

V is TRBV7-3 and J is TRBJ2-7; D unresolved. Germline lookup yields CDR1 SGHTA and CDR2 FQGTGA. The CDR3 consists of 13 residues. V lost 2 bases and J 6 bases, leaving 11 bases between the germline ends. CDR3 loop: CASSLAAATEQYF. For the CDR3, the DNA is TGTGCCAGCAGCTTAGCGGCCGCGACCGAGCAGTACTTC.

DNA of the CDR3: TGCGCCAGCAGCTTAACAGATAATTCACCCCTCCACTTT. Its translation is CASSLTDNSPLHF. V is TRBV5-1 and J is TRBJ1-6, with no clear D. The CDR3 runs 13 residues. Germline lookup yields CDR1 SGHRS and CDR2 YFSETQ. V lost 2 bases and J 5 bases, leaving 5 bases between the germline ends.

This rearrangement joins TRBV2 to TRBJ2-3; TRBD2 matches at 9 bases. V shed 2 bases and J 6 bases; nucleotides not matched to a gene: 9. The CDR3 spans 16 residues. Germline-derived CDR1 and CDR2 are SNHLY and FYNNEI. The CDR3 sequence is CASSERLAGAADTQYF. DNA of the CDR3: TGTGCCAGCAGTGAACGGTTAGCGGGGGCTGCGGATACGCAGTATTTT.

J is TRBJ1-5 and V is TRBV12-3 or TRBV12-4; possibly TRBD1 for D (6 bases). CDR3 length: 13 amino acids. Trimming removed 10 bases from V and 3 bases from J, with 13 bases in between. This CDR3 is CATTAGANQPQHF. CDR3 coding DNA: TGTGCCACCACCGCGGGGGCCAATCAGCCCCAGCATTTT.

V usage is TRBV19 and J usage is TRBJ2-2; maybe TRBD1 (5 bases). Deletions cut 1 base from V and 5 bases from J, with 14 bases between. The CDR3 runs to 16 residues. CDR1 and CDR2 from the germline V gene are LNHDA and SQIVND (reference sequence). This CDR3 reads CASSIVGRVLTGELFF. For the CDR3, the DNA is TGTGCCAGTAGTATAGTGGGCAGGGTGTTGACCGGGGAGCTGTTTTTT.

The chain is built from TRBV19 and TRBJ1-2; D perhaps matches TRBD1 (5 bases). The CDR3 is made up of 14 amino acids. Germline assignment: CDR1 LNHDA and CDR2 SQIVND (reference sequence). The V and J ends lost 6 bases and 2 bases respectively, with 13 bases between them. The CDR3 DNA reads as TGTGCCAGTAGGTCAAGGGGAGGGAACTATGGCTACACCTTC. Translating it yields CASRSRGGNYGYTF.

On this clone itself: At one of its ends the junction is not consistent with the germline gene, which may arise from a read error. The V and J genes are TRBV10-3 and TRBJ2-3; 9 nucleotides agree with TRBD2. The germline gives CDR1 ENHRY, CDR2 SYGVKD. The CDR3 is made up of 18 amino acids. CDR3 residues: CAISETRGGAGSSDTQYF. Written as DNA, the CDR3 is TGCGCCATCAGTGAAACTCGCGGGGGGGCGGGGAGCTCAGATACGCAGTATTTT.